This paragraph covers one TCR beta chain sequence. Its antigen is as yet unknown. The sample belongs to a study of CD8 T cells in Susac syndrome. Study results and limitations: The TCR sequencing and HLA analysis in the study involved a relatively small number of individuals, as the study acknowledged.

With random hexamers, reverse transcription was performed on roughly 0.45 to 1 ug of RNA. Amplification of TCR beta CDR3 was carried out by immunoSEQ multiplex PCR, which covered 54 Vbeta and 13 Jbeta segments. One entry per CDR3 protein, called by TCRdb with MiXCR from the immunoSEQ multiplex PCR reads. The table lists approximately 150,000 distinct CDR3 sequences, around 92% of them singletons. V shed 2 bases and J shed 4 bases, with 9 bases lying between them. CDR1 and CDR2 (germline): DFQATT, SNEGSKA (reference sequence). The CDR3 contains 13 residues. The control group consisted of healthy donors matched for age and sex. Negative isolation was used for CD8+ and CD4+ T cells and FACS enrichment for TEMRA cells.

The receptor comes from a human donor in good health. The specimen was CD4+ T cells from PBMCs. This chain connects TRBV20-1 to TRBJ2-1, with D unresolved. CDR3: CSARLQWYNEQFF. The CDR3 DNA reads TGCAGTGCTAGATTACAGTGGTACAATGAGCAGTTCTTC.